This TCR beta chain was obtained from a study of blood T cell repertoires in COVID-19. Study in general: Whether acute or convalescent, the COVID-19 samples came from the United States, Italy and Spain. PBMCs, B-cell-depleted T cells, or T cells were the source of the cDNA or gDNA that made up the material.

Authors' analysis steps: Reference gene primer amplification gave nucleated cell count estimates. TCRdb's copy holds only in-frame clones and misses some; the assay was immunoSEQ multiplex PCR. That table gives V, J and clone size, and the DNA gave D and trimming. The sample shows about 160,000 clones, 70% to 90% of them seen only once. Germline loops: CDR1 MNHNY, CDR2 SVGAGI (reference sequence). Trimming pared 0 bases from V and 3 bases from J, leaving 8 bases between. CDR3 length equals 15 residues. The receptor's source is a man between 40 and 49 years old with acute or convalescent COVID-19. The chain combines TRBV6-6 with TRBJ1-4; D remains ambiguous. Sequenced input: peripheral blood. CDR3 region: CASSYSAQANEKLFF. CDR3 nucleotides: TGTGCCAGCAGTTACTCGGCTCAGGCTAATGAAAAACTGTTTTTT.